Shown below are 5 T cell receptor beta chains from a single sample sequenced in a study of cytomegalovirus exposure and HLA in healthy donors. Only in-frame clones appear in the TCRdb table, and some are missing; sequencing was by immunoSEQ multiplex PCR. The table records a few hundred thousand clones, around 91% of them present only once. Input material: PBMCs. The receptors were sampled from a woman between 18 and 29 years old in good health and CMV-seronegative.

V is TRBV7-8 and J is TRBJ2-7; the match to TRBD2 covers 9 bases. V shed 4 bases, J shed 6 bases, and the junction held 10 bases outside the gene matches. CDR1 and CDR2 (germline): SGHVS, FQNEAQ. The CDR3 consists of 15 residues. CDR3 coding DNA: TGTGCCAGCAGCTCCCGTGGACCTAGCGGGGTCGAGCAGTACTTC. It is translated as CASSSRGPSGVEQYF.

The rearrangement joins TRBV2 to TRBJ2-3, with D uncertain. V was pared by 5 bases and J by 0 bases, with 9 bases between. Germline values: CDR1 SNHLY, CDR2 FYNNEI. The CDR3 totals 14 residues. CDR3 residues: CASSSTRSTDTQYF. The CDR3 DNA reads as TGTGCCAGCAGTAGTACGCGTAGCACAGATACGCAGTATTTT.

The V call is TRBV25-1, the J call TRBJ2-1; the D gene is possibly TRBD2 (5 bases). The CDR3 loop spans 13 amino acids. CDR1 and CDR2 from the germline V gene are MGHDK and SYGVNS. The V end was cut by 0 bases, the J end by 5 bases, with 5 bases between. This chain's CDR3 is CASSEYGDNEQFF. CDR3 coding DNA: TGTGCCAGCAGTGAATACGGGGACAATGAGCAGTTCTTC.

This chain uses TRBV27 with TRBJ2-1, with D possibly being TRBD1 (6 bases). The V end lost 5 bases, the J end lost 10 bases, and 9 bases lay between the germline ends. The CDR3 runs to 11 residues. Per the germline V gene, CDR1 is MNHEY and CDR2 is SMNVEV (reference sequence). CDR3 amino acids: CASSTGQEQFF. Written as DNA, the CDR3 is TGTGCCAGCAGTACCGGACAGGAGCAGTTCTTC.

This chain uses TRBV30 with TRBJ1-2; D perhaps matches TRBD1 (5 bases). The CDR3 is 14 amino acids. Germline V gene lookup returns CDR1 GTSNPN and CDR2 SVGIG (reference sequence). Trimming left V 4 bases short and J 6 bases short, with 18 bases between. CDR3 residues: CAWNRASKGDGYTF. The DNA for the CDR3 is TGTGCCTGGAATAGAGCCTCAAAAGGGGATGGCTACACCTTC.